This TCR beta chain was observed in a study of cytomegalovirus exposure and HLA in healthy donors (dated by TCRdb to the late 2010s). The study in broad terms: According to an earlier analysis of several hundred of the donors, about 179 million T cells yielded 100 million or so unique TCR beta sequences and about 280 Gb of sequence data. Among over 350 genotyped donors of the cohort, an average of about 240,000 unique TCR beta nucleotide sequences were sequenced per donor, roughly 20% of them non-productive. A later genetic analysis used genome-wide SNP genotypes for about 55% of the 666 donors, treating that subset as a discovery cohort. To decide whether each TCR beta V gene segment behaved as functional or pseudogenic, an earlier analysis of fewer than 750 of the donors relied on high-throughput TCR beta sequencing. Of the roughly 430 genotyped donors, roughly 80% fell in the genetic ancestry cluster associated with self-reported Caucasian donors. Approximately 300 gigabases of sequencing data and approximately 85 million unique TCR sequences were included in an early release covering about 600 HLA-typed donors. The number of donors typed differed by locus, with about 620-630 for A, B, C, DRB1 and DQB1, around 500 for DQA1, 606 for DPA1, and about 450 for DPB1. In a later analysis, previously published TCR beta repertoires from more than 500 donors were re-analyzed and high-resolution HLA genotyping was added so that TCR occurrence patterns could be studied. Alongside the repertoire data, information on donor age, sex, ethnicity and CMV serostatus was compiled. To predict cytomegalovirus infection status, the study combined high-throughput TCR immunosequencing, statistical association of individual TCRs with disease status, and machine learning. The study profiled the T cell repertoires of 550 to 700 subjects by immunosequencing and related them to cytomegalovirus serostatus. The aim of the study was to test whether cataloging public T cell receptors could identify signatures of past pathogen exposure. All discovery cohort repertoires had been generated using a single sequencing platform. Class I and class II HLA loci were covered by the typing at four-digit resolution. A separate validation cohort of roughly 110 different subjects was used in addition to the 666-subject first cohort. Because of strong linkage in the cohort, four or five DR-DQ haplotypes were treated as single units for association and clustering. In the later analysis, no new phenotypic data were used to find candidate immune exposures; instead, reliance was placed on TCR beta sequences and their occurrence across donors.

Findings and caveats that apply to the study as a whole: Most CMV-associated TCR beta chains appeared to be HLA-restricted in a later analysis, and the HLA associations seemed to be driven largely by CMV exposure. Specific HLA alleles were associated with about 17,000 TCR beta sequences at a false discovery rate of 0.05 in a later analysis. A group of highly shared sequence variants was considered likely to be a technical artifact of the sequencing pipeline. The authors suggested that the approach could potentially be extended to other disease states and immunological phenotypes. A further reported finding was that TCR beta sequences accurately predicted the HLA-A and HLA-B alleles for most subjects in the first cohort. Correlated functional status among segregating V segments might reflect linkage disequilibrium, but an unknown experimental factor could not be ruled out. Because HLA typing was missing for some donors at each locus, association tests included only the typed subset. Roughly uniform sequencing depth across donors was assumed in presence/absence analyses, although this assumption may not hold. In both the original and validation cohorts, the classifier was reported to diagnose cytomegalovirus status with high specificity and sensitivity. An association between a missense DCLRE1C variant and V-gene and J-gene trimming of TCR beta chains was found in a later genetic analysis and replicated in an independent cohort. In this cohort, only TCR beta chains were sequenced, and detectable features were limited by the absence of alpha or paired-chain data. A later analysis found that TCR association rates varied across HLA loci, with DRB1 alleles showing the most associated TCRs and HLA-C alleles the fewest. Compared with equally common non-associated chains, HLA-associated TCR beta chains in a later analysis were more clonally expanded and had lower generation probabilities. When HLA alleles, especially DR and DQ, strongly co-occurred, attributing TCR associations to individual alleles was difficult. In the study, approximately 150 TCR beta chains were listed as associated with cytomegalovirus. Because counts were too low, more than 15 rarely observed V segments, including chromosome 9 orphons, were left out of the earlier analysis of 587 of the donors. In vitro tests confirmed that a few of the cytomegalovirus-associated TCR beta chains recognize cytomegalovirus antigens. In a later analysis, several top co-occurrence clusters were reported to appear linked to parvovirus B19, influenza, CMV and Epstein-Barr virus. For the cohort, immune exposure information was limited to CMV serostatus. In an earlier analysis of about 550 of the donors, most TCR beta V segments were observed in productive rearrangements about 90% or about 30% of the time, broadly matching IMGT annotations. While some public TCRs were present in many individuals, most TCR sequences turned up only very rarely across donors. According to a later genetic analysis, donors in an Asian-associated ancestry cluster had fewer N-insertions in productive TCRs than the roughly 660-donor mean.

The cohort comprised around 700 healthy bone marrow donors. At the time of sampling, every cohort member was nominally healthy, though immune exposures that went unrecorded were likely present. The donor was CMV seropositive and was included in the group of approximately 300 seropositive cohort members. Every donor gave a peripheral blood sample, and the peripheral blood mononuclear cells from that sample were used for TCR beta sequencing. Genomic DNA was extracted from the blood cell samples with the Qiagen DNeasy Blood Extraction Kit. About this clone: It has no known antigen specificity. Base qualities were left out, and no much larger clone turns up one base away.

Library construction relied on the immunoSEQ multiplex PCR assay. A mixture of 60 forward primers for TCR Vbeta segments and 13 reverse primers for TCR Jbeta segments was used in the multiplex PCR. The CDR3 region of rearranged TCR beta genes was amplified from genomic DNA by a multiplex PCR assay. The amplified TCR beta libraries were sequenced on the Illumina HiSeq System as 87-base-pair reads. Regarding the original processing steps: In a later analysis, 80 million or so unique TCR beta chains were counted across the 666 repertoires, and approximately 11 million of these chains were shared by at least two donors. A nearest-neighbor algorithm error-corrected the raw reads and collapsed the reads into unique sequences, merging closely related sequences to remove PCR and sequencing errors. To assign V, D and J gene segments, CDR3 sequences were aligned to IMGT reference sequences. For a sequence to be retained, a match of at least six nucleotides to both a V gene segment and a J gene segment was required. A rearrangement was called productive if the CDR3 had no stop codons and remained in frame with V and J, and every other rearrangement was called non-productive. Following IMGT convention, CDR3 was defined as the stretch from the second conserved V-encoded cysteine to the conserved J-encoded phenylalanine. The earlier analysis of 550 to 650 of the donors excluded any sequence lacking an unambiguous match to a single V gene segment. An earlier analysis of some 610 of the donors called V segments functional above 56.7% productive rearrangements and segregating when the between-donor standard deviation exceeded 5%. A statistical classification framework was developed to diagnose cytomegalovirus status using the catalog of TCR beta chain sequences. In a later analysis, TCR nucleotide sequences were compared against IMGT/GENE-DB human TR gene sequences so that V and J genes could be assigned. Using the TCRdist pipeline, a later analysis assigned CDR3 sequences along with most-parsimonious VDJ recombination scenarios. A later analysis defined each TCR beta chain by its CDR3 amino acid sequence plus V-gene family, and excluded reads lacking a unique V-gene family. As a way to deal with suspected cross-contamination and a sequencing artifact, a later analysis dropped 450 to 600 nucleotide sequences that were highly shared and had low generation probability. In a later analysis, a clonal expansion index was calculated for each public chain from normalized within-repertoire ranks of inferred template counts. Generation probabilities in a later analysis came from a VDJ recombination model fitted to out-of-frame rearrangements, and those results were checked against IGoR. Hypergeometric tests were used in a later analysis to score TCR-TCR, TCR-HLA and TCR-CMV co-occurrence, with a repertoire-size bias correction applied to the TCR pairs. In a later analysis, false discovery rates were estimated by permuting HLA or CMV assignments 20 times. A later analysis grouped co-occurring TCRs with DBSCAN, adding TCRdist sequence similarity when clustering within HLA-allele-positive subsets. For co-occurrence clustering, repertoires with fewer than 30,000 or more than 120,000 public chains were excluded, along with roughly 5 repertoires with anomalous nucleotide sharing. TCRdb stores this immuneACCESS table with in-frame sequences only. Part of the clones is absent; in the studies checked, under half of the shortfall reflects unresolved V genes, and no reason is known for the rest. The DNA was the basis for D and trimming; V, J and clone size are from that table. The sample table contains some 77,000 clones; only one count was recorded for over 70% of them. Around 23% of the sample is held by the ten biggest clonotypes.

This TCR was sampled from a woman between 50 and 59 years old in good health and CMV-seropositive. The sequenced sample consisted of PBMCs.

CDR3 protein: CASADSPNTKETQYF. The nucleotide sequence is given as TGTGCCTCAGCAGACAGTCCGAACACTAAAGAGACCCAGTACTTC. This chain joins TRBV2 to TRBJ2-5; perhaps TRBD1 is the D gene, with 5 bases matching. A distance of 22 bases separates the germline ends of V and J, which lose 11 bases and 3 bases respectively. The germline V gene provides CDR1 SNHLY and CDR2 FYNNEI. The cysteine opens and the phenylalanine closes a CDR3 of 15 amino acids. CDR3 DNA is the only sequence kept; it has 45 bases, read in frame from the first base.